This TCR beta chain was profiled in a study of T cell responses to AZD1222 COVID-19 vaccine. The wider study: Pooling was applied to second doses at about 4 or about 12 weeks. General observations from the study: Two doses of AZD1222 preceded a rise in Spike-specific TCR breadth and depth. It should be noted that donors were predominantly white British and more often female, and clonal diversity was possibly underestimated.

The germline V gene has CDR1 LNHNV and CDR2 YYDKDF (reference sequence). The CDR3 length is 15 residues. V was clipped by 4 bases and J by 0 bases, with 10 bases between them. Sequenced by immunoSEQ multiplex PCR; TCRdb stores in-frame clones only, minus some. The sample has around 60,000 clones, over 85% seen once. Concerning this clone itself: The antigen is not known.

The chain combines TRBV15 with TRBJ2-4; maybe TRBD2 (6 bases). Here the sequenced sample was peripheral blood, taken on day 0 of AZD1222 vaccination. This TCR was recovered from an adult in good health. The CDR3 protein is CATSTAGLAKNIQYF. The CDR3 DNA reads as TGTGCCACCAGCACGGCGGGGTTAGCCAAAAACATTCAGTACTTC.